This entry lists 32 T cell receptor beta chains sequenced from one sample in a study of cytomegalovirus exposure and HLA in healthy donors. Amplification used 60 Vbeta primers and 13 Jbeta primers. Sequenced by immunoSEQ multiplex PCR; TCRdb stores in-frame clones only, minus some. The sample comprises around 100,000 clones, 60% to 75% of which are singletons, and approximately 11% rests with the top ten. Material for sequencing was PBMCs. These receptors all stem from a man in his forties or fifties in good health and CMV-seropositive.

The chain links TRBV7-9 to TRBJ2-1; 11 bases match TRBD2. This CDR3 is 15 amino acids long. Germline trimming cut 1 base from V and 6 bases from J; bases unmatched to any gene: 2. CDR1 SEHNR and CDR2 FQNEAQ come from the germline V gene (reference sequence). The CDR3 DNA is TGTGCCAGCAGCTTAGTAGCGGGAGGGATCAATGAGCAGTTCTTC. Translated: CASSLVAGGINEQFF. Drawing the rest from reference TRBV7-9 and TRBJ2-1, the complete variable domain is DTGVSQNPRHKITKRGQNVTFRCDPISEHNRLYWYRQTLGQGPEFLTYFQNEAQLEKSRLLSDRFSAERPKGSFSTLEIQRTEQGDSAMYLCASSLVAGGINEQFFGPGTRLTVL.

Here the CDR3 DNA reads TGTGCCAGCAGCTTACGGACAGGGGGACCGTATAGCAATCAGCCCCAGCATTTT. Its protein is CASSLRTGGPYSNQPQHF. This chain links TRBV5-6 with TRBJ1-5, with TRBD1 matching 10 bases. This CDR3 is built from 18 residues. Per the germline V gene, CDR1 is SGHDT and CDR2 is YYEEEE. Trimming took 2 bases from V and 0 from J; bases not matched to a gene: 8. The whole variable domain, remainder taken from reference TRBV5-6 and TRBJ1-5, is DAGVTQSPTHLIKTRGQQVTLRCSPKSGHDTVSWYQQALGQGPQFIFQYYEEEERQRGNFPDRFSGHQFPNYSSELNVNALLLGDSALYLCASSLRTGGPYSNQPQHFGDGTRLSIL.

This clone has a handful of counts. The chain links TRBV7-9 to TRBJ1-2; D is possibly TRBD1 (5 bases). The CDR3 is made up of 14 amino acids. CDR1 and CDR2 (germline): SEHNR, FQNEAQ (reference sequence). Between the trimmed V and J ends, which lost 5 bases and 3 bases, there was a span of 13 bases. CDR3 coding DNA: TGTGCCAGCAGCCGCTCGGGCAGGGACTATGGCTACACCTTC. This gives the protein CASSRSGRDYGYTF.

The V and J genes are TRBV4-2 and TRBJ2-1; the match to TRBD2 covers 13 bases. J gave up 0 bases and V 1 base, and 0 bases lay outside the gene matches. Germline V gene sequence: CDR1 LGHNA, CDR2 YNFKEQ. The CDR3 spans 17 residues. This CDR3 reads CASSQGTSGSSYNEQFF. The CDR3 DNA follows: TGTGCCAGCAGCCAAGGGACTAGCGGGAGCTCCTACAATGAGCAGTTCTTC.

V is TRBV19 and J is TRBJ2-7; 7 nucleotides agree with TRBD1. Germline V gene sequence: CDR1 LNHDA, CDR2 SQIVND (reference sequence). With 10 bases clipped from V and 1 base from J, the junction kept 10 bases outside the gene matches. CDR3 length equals 14 residues. This chain's CDR3 is CATFDRATSYEQYF. The CDR3 nucleotides are TGTGCCACCTTCGACAGGGCCACTTCCTACGAGCAGTACTTC.

The sample holds a few counts of this clone. This chain connects TRBV7-9 to TRBJ2-3, with D tentatively TRBD1 (7 bases). The CDR3 runs 15 residues. The ends were cut back, 5 bases at V and 5 bases at J, with 17 bases in the middle. CDR1 is SEHNR, CDR2 FQNEAQ, per germline (reference sequence). CDR3 protein: CASSASGQGGDTQYF. Here the CDR3 DNA reads TGTGCCAGCAGCGCCAGCGGGCAGGGGGGAGATACGCAGTATTTT.

The rearrangement joins TRBV2 to TRBJ1-1; TRBD1 aligns across 9 bases. The V gene's germline CDR1 is SNHLY and CDR2 FYNNEI. Trimming took 6 bases from V and 8 from J; bases not matched to a gene: 10. There are 14 residues in the CDR3. The CDR3, as DNA: TGTGCCAGCAGCGAAATCCTACAGGGGGCAGAAGCTTTCTTT. Protein: CASSEILQGAEAFF.

The chain has TRBV9 and TRBJ1-4, with D tentatively TRBD1 (5 bases). The V gene lost 3 bases and the J gene lost 8 bases, with 11 bases spanning the gap. Germline assignment: CDR1 SGDLS and CDR2 YYNGEE. This CDR3 has 13 amino acids. Here the CDR3 DNA reads TGTGCCAGCAGCGACGGGACTCGGGAAAAACTGTTTTTT. It codes for CASSDGTREKLFF.

This chain links TRBV9 with TRBJ2-1; the D gene is possibly TRBD2 (6 bases). The CDR3 contains 15 residues. Trimming pared 3 bases from V and 6 bases from J, leaving 16 bases between. Germline loops: CDR1 SGDLS, CDR2 YYNGEE. The CDR3 reads CASSGRPTSSNEQFF. The DNA of the CDR3 is TGTGCCAGCAGCGGCAGGCCGACTAGTAGCAATGAGCAGTTCTTC.

The rearrangement joins TRBV6-1 to TRBJ1-2, with D tentatively TRBD1 (6 bases). The germline V gene has CDR1 MNHNS and CDR2 SASEGT. Trimming took 0 bases from V and 8 from J, leaving 16 bases between them. This CDR3 spans 15 amino acids. The CDR3 bases are TGTGCCAGCAGTGAAGCGCGGGGCGGGGGGGGCGGCTACACCTTC. As protein: CASSEARGGGGGYTF.

The genes are TRBV28 and TRBJ2-5, with 9 bases aligning to TRBD2. Trimming at V came to 4 bases and at J to 2 bases, leaving 2 bases not matched to a gene. This CDR3 contains 14 residues. Germline values: CDR1 MDHEN, CDR2 SYDVKM. The CDR3: CASSSLAGQETQYF. In DNA form, the CDR3 reads TGTGCCAGCAGTTCACTAGCGGGTCAAGAGACCCAGTACTTC.

The chain couples TRBV27 to TRBJ2-7; tentatively, D is TRBD2 (5 bases). V was shortened by 6 bases and J by 6 bases, with 18 bases between the two germline ends. This CDR3 is 14 amino acids long. CDR1 and CDR2 from the germline V gene are MNHEY and SMNVEV (reference sequence). The CDR3 loop reads CASRGGPQTFEQYF. The CDR3 DNA follows: TGTGCCAGCAGGGGCGGGCCGCAAACATTCGAGCAGTACTTC.

This chain uses TRBV15 with TRBJ2-3, with D perhaps matching TRBD2 (6 bases). The germline V gene encodes CDR1 LNHNV and CDR2 YYDKDF (reference sequence). The CDR3 has 14 amino acids. CDR3 loop: CASRRELNTDTQYF. For the CDR3, the DNA is TGTGCGTCGCGGCGGGAACTGAACACAGATACGCAGTATTTT.

V and J are TRBV7-6 and TRBJ1-1; D unclear. V lost 5 bases and J 1 base, leaving 14 bases between the germline ends. Germline V gives CDR1 SGHVS, CDR2 FNYEAQ. The CDR3 sequence is 15 residues long. CDR3 region: CASSLGHGGNTEAFF. CDR3 DNA: TGTGCCAGCAGCCTAGGTCACGGAGGGAACACTGAAGCTTTCTTT.

This CDR3 reads CSVLAGYYNEQFF. For the CDR3, the DNA is TGCAGCGTTTTAGCGGGATACTACAATGAGCAGTTCTTC. The chain has TRBV29-1 and TRBJ2-1, with TRBD2 matching 8 bases. After removal of 5 bases from V and 3 bases from J, the junction contained 3 bases not matched to a gene. The CDR3 loop spans 13 amino acids. Germline values: CDR1 SQVTM, CDR2 ANQGSEA.

The chain carries TRBV27 and TRBJ2-7; a possible D gene is TRBD2 (6 bases). CDR3 length: 14 residues. V was cut by 0 bases and J by 1 base, with 7 bases left in between. Germline CDR1 reads MNHEY; CDR2 reads SMNVEV (reference sequence). The CDR3: CASSLSGGSYEQYV. The CDR3 nucleotides are TGTGCCAGCAGTTTATCTGGGGGGTCCTACGAGCAGTACGTC.

The chain uses TRBV7-9 and TRBJ2-1; TRBD2 aligns across 8 bases. The germline gives CDR1 SEHNR, CDR2 FQNEAQ (reference sequence). The V gene end was trimmed by 4 bases and the J gene end by 13 bases; junction bases not matched to a gene: 9. This CDR3 is built from 13 residues. This CDR3 reads CASSSLGRADQFF. In DNA, the CDR3 is TGTGCCAGCAGCTCCCTCGGGAGGGCGGATCAGTTCTTC. The variable domain in full, completed from reference TRBV7-9 and TRBJ2-1, reads DTGVSQNPRHKITKRGQNVTFRCDPISEHNRLYWYRQTLGQGPEFLTYFQNEAQLEKSRLLSDRFSAERPKGSFSTLEIQRTEQGDSAMYLCASSSLGRADQFFGPGTRLTVL.

The CDR3 protein is CASSQGRGAGVNTEAFF. In DNA, the CDR3 is TGCGCCAGCAGCCAAGGTAGGGGCGCGGGGGTGAACACTGAAGCTTTCTTT. V is TRBV4-1 and J is TRBJ1-1, with D possibly matching TRBD1 (5 bases). Germline V CDR1 and CDR2: MGHRA, YSYEKL. This CDR3 is 17 amino acids long. Deletions cut 1 base from V and 0 bases from J, with 15 bases between.

The chain is built from TRBV5-1 and TRBJ1-1; 9 bases map to TRBD1. The CDR3 sequence is 15 residues long. V dropped 4 bases and J dropped 4; count of bases not matched to a gene: 8. CDR1 is SGHRS, CDR2 YFSETQ, per germline. CDR3 protein: CASSTRQGVSTEAFF. For the CDR3, the DNA is TGCGCCAGCAGCACACGACAGGGGGTGAGCACTGAAGCTTTCTTT.

This clone turned up a few times. This chain connects TRBV14 to TRBJ1-1; D possibly corresponds to TRBD1 (6 bases). This CDR3 has 13 residues. Trimming took off 5 bases at V and 4 bases at J, with 11 bases between the two ends. Germline CDR1 SGHDN, CDR2 FVKESK. The CDR3, as DNA: TGTGCCAGCAGCTTCACAGGGACCACTGAAGCTTTCTTT. It encodes CASSFTGTTEAFF.

The chain employs TRBV6-5 and TRBJ2-1, with D possibly matching TRBD2 (6 bases). Germline V gene data show CDR1 as MNHEY and CDR2 as SVGAGI. The CDR3 sequence is 15 residues long. V was clipped by 1 base and J by 4 bases, with 11 bases between them. In DNA, the CDR3 is TGTGCCAGCAGTTACTGGTTAGCGGAATACAATGAGCAGTTCTTC. Its protein is CASSYWLAEYNEQFF.

Of note for this clone: The sample holds other DNA sequences that translate to the same CDR3. This chain links TRBV6-5 with TRBJ2-1; 11 nucleotides line up with TRBD2. The CDR3 consists of 13 residues. The V and J ends lost 5 bases and 6 bases, in that order; junction bases with no gene match: 0. Germline CDR1 and CDR2: MNHEY and SVGAGI. The chain's CDR3 is CASSGTSGNEQFF. Here the CDR3 DNA reads TGTGCCAGCAGTGGGACTAGCGGCAATGAGCAGTTCTTC.

This clone was recorded a few times. The CDR3 DNA follows: TGCGCCAGCAGCGGAATAGCGGGAGATGGGGCCAACGTCCTGACTTTC. Protein: CASSGIAGDGANVLTF. The chain couples TRBV5-1 to TRBJ2-6; 9 bases agree with TRBD2. With 4 bases clipped from V and 3 bases from J, the junction kept 5 bases outside the gene matches. Germline V CDR1 and CDR2: SGHRS, YFSETQ. There are 16 residues in the CDR3.

This clone is judged medium-sized. V is TRBV5-4 and J is TRBJ1-5; D not resolved. Trimming removed 0 bases at V and 0 bases at J, with 10 bases between. Per the germline V gene, CDR1 is SGHNT and CDR2 is YYREEE (reference sequence). The CDR3 runs to 16 residues. The CDR3 DNA reads TGTGCCAGCAGCTTGGGAGGGATGGGTAGCAATCAGCCCCAGCATTTT. Its translation is CASSLGGMGSNQPQHF.

The chain carries TRBV7-3 and TRBJ2-3, with TRBD2 as a possible D gene (5 bases). Trimming took 3 bases from V and 0 from J, leaving 16 bases between them. Germline CDR1 is SGHTA and CDR2 is FQGTGA. This CDR3 is built from 17 residues. Here the CDR3 reads CASSLNPAESSTDTQYF. In DNA form, the CDR3 reads TGTGCCAGCAGCTTGAACCCAGCGGAATCTAGCACAGATACGCAGTATTTT.

The CDR3 DNA is TGTGCCAGCAGCTCCGGGACAGCCCCCGGGGAGCTGTTTTTT. Translation gives CASSSGTAPGELFF. The chain uses TRBV7-6 and TRBJ2-2; 7 bases are a match to TRBD1. V shed 4 bases and J 6 bases; nucleotides not matched to a gene: 5. Germline lookup yields CDR1 SGHVS and CDR2 FNYEAQ. This CDR3 spans 14 amino acids.

The chain couples TRBV6-6 to TRBJ1-2, with D unclear. CDR1 and CDR2 from the germline V gene are MNHNY and SVGAGI (reference sequence). Trimming cost V 7 bases and J 6 bases, with 18 bases left between them. There are 14 residues in the CDR3. In DNA form, the CDR3 reads TGTGCCAGCACCTTAATCGGGAAGAATAATGGCTACACCTTC. Its translation is CASTLIGKNNGYTF.

J is TRBJ2-2 and V is TRBV4-2; 8 bases are shared with TRBD1. The CDR3 totals 15 residues. V dropped 4 bases and J dropped 4; count of bases not matched to a gene: 5. Per germline, CDR1 LGHNA and CDR2 YNFKEQ. Here the CDR3 reads CASSPAQGATGELFF. In nucleotides, the CDR3 is TGTGCCAGCAGCCCCGCTCAGGGGGCCACCGGGGAGCTGTTTTTT.

This chain joins TRBV27 and TRBJ2-7; 9 bases are a match to TRBD1. V shed 1 base, J shed 3 bases, and the junction held 7 bases outside the gene matches. Germline V lookup: CDR1 MNHEY, CDR2 SMNVEV (reference sequence). The CDR3 spans 16 residues. CDR3 region: CASSLFLPTGGYEQYF. CDR3 nucleotides: TGTGCCAGCAGTTTATTCTTACCGACAGGGGGCTACGAGCAGTACTTC.

The rearrangement links TRBV29-1 to TRBJ2-2, with 16 bases lining up with TRBD2. The germline gives CDR1 SQVTM, CDR2 ANQGSEA. CDR3 length equals 17 residues. J gave up 3 bases and V 4 bases, and 5 bases lay outside the gene matches. The CDR3 sequence: CSVAGLAGGPHTGELFF. Written as DNA, the CDR3 is TGCAGCGTTGCGGGACTAGCGGGAGGGCCACACACCGGGGAGCTGTTTTTT.

This chain joins TRBV28 and TRBJ2-2, with D unclear. With 2 bases removed from V and 5 bases from J, the gap between germline ends came to 6 bases. The CDR3 length is 13 residues. Germline V gives CDR1 MDHEN, CDR2 SYDVKM. The CDR3 sequence: CASSLIGTGELFF. The CDR3 DNA reads as TGTGCCAGCAGTTTAATCGGGACCGGGGAGCTGTTTTTT.

The table lists this clone with a count of one. The V and J genes are TRBV9 and TRBJ2-1; 7 nucleotides line up with TRBD2. Germline CDR1 is SGDLS and CDR2 is YYNGEE. The CDR3 contains 16 residues. V gave up 4 bases and J gave up 2 bases; unmatched junction bases: 9. CDR3 bases: TGTGCCAGCAGCCCTACTGGGAGGGGTCCCTACAATGAGCAGTTCTTC. As protein: CASSPTGRGPYNEQFF.